The rows below give T cell receptor beta chains drawn from one sample of a study of cytomegalovirus exposure and HLA in healthy donors. Measured with immunoSEQ multiplex PCR; TCRdb has only the in-frame clones, and not every one. The profile shows 100,000 to 150,000 clones, approximately 84% of them singletons. Source material: PBMCs. All receptors derive from a man in his fifties or sixties in good health and CMV-seronegative. Each CDR3 is given with its conserved first and last residue. The D gene is left open where the match is weak. The size field is filled for only some rows; it gives once, few, many or a size class.

. | TRBJ2-3 | TRBV9 | 12 | few | CASSVATDTQYF | TGTGCCAGCAGCGTAGCAACAGATACGCAGTATTTT
TRBD2 | TRBJ2-1 | TRBV4-1 | 15 | . | CASSQAGTSSVEQFF | TGCGCCAGCAGCCAAGCGGGGACTAGTAGTGTTGAGCAGTTCTTC
. | TRBJ2-1 | TRBV19 | 15 | . | CASRDSPNAYNEQFF | TGTGCCAGCCGGGACTCGCCGAACGCCTACAATGAGCAGTTCTTC
TRBD1 | TRBJ2-1 | TRBV7-2 | 14 | . | CASIVDRGVNEQFF | TGTGCCAGCATCGTGGACAGGGGTGTCAATGAGCAGTTCTTC
. | TRBJ2-1 | TRBV7-3 | 14 | . | CASGIGNSYNEQFF | TGTGCCAGTGGGATCGGGAATTCCTACAATGAGCAGTTCTTC
TRBD1 | TRBJ1-1 | TRBV19 | 16 | . | CASSIGQGGMNTEAFF | TGTGCCAGTAGTATTGGACAGGGGGGAATGAACACTGAAGCTTTCTTT
. | TRBJ2-1 | TRBV19 | 12 | once | CASSSLNNEQFF | TGTGCCAGTAGTAGCCTAAACAATGAGCAGTTCTTC
TRBD1 | TRBJ2-6 | TRBV4-3 | 18 | . | CASSPGQGAASGANVLTF | TGCGCCAGCAGCCCGGGACAGGGGGCTGCGTCTGGGGCCAACGTCCTGACTTTC
. | TRBJ1-1 | TRBV28 | 13 | . | CASEGSMNTEAFF | TGTGCCAGCGAGGGCAGCATGAACACTGAAGCTTTCTTT
TRBD1 | TRBJ1-5 | TRBV18 | 15 | . | CASSPTGTVNQPQHF | TGTGCCAGCTCACCCACCGGGACAGTAAATCAGCCCCAGCATTTT
. | TRBJ2-5 | TRBV6-5 | 16 | . | CASSYSLQVRGETQYF | TGTGCCAGCAGTTACTCGTTACAGGTCCGAGGAGAGACCCAGTACTTC
. | TRBJ2-3 | TRBV7-2 | 18 | . | CASSFKRDTSWGSDTQYF | TGTGCCAGCAGCTTTAAGAGGGACACCTCTTGGGGGTCAGATACGCAGTATTTT
TRBD1 | TRBJ1-2 | TRBV28 | 16 | . | CASETGTGDFNYGYTF | TGTGCCAGCGAAACGGGGACAGGGGATTTTAACTATGGCTACACCTTC
TRBD1 | TRBJ1-2 | TRBV7-8 | 14 | . | CASSPTPQGGGYPF | TGTGCCAGCAGCCCCACCCCACAGGGGGGTGGCTACCCCTTC
. | TRBJ2-1 | TRBV28 | 14 | . | CASSPVGEENEQFF | TGTGCCAGCAGTCCAGTGGGGGAGGAGAATGAGCAGTTCTTC
TRBD1 | TRBJ1-4 | TRBV30 | 17 | . | CACSPRDRGRVGEKLFF | TGTGCCTGCTCACCCCGGGACAGGGGGCGGGTAGGAGAAAAACTGTTTTTT
TRBD1 | TRBJ2-7 | TRBV6-1 | 12 | . | CASKERGTGLSF | TGTGCCAGCAAAGAGAGAGGGACAGGGTTGTCATTC
TRBD1 | TRBJ1-1 | TRBV7-7 | 17 | . | CASSWEGPGQGCTEAFF | TGTGCTAGCAGCTGGGAAGGACCGGGACAGGGGTGCACTGAAGCTTTCTTT
. | TRBJ1-5 | TRBV16 | 16 | . | CASSQSSSGSNQPQHF | TGTGCCAGCAGCCAATCGAGCTCCGGGAGTAATCAGCCCCAGCATTTT
. | TRBJ1-6 | TRBV30 | 12 | . | CAWSGRGSPLHF | TGTGCCTGGAGTGGTCGGGGTTCACCCCTCCACTTT
TRBD1 | TRBJ1-1 | TRBV7-2 | 17 | . | CASSPRTGGYVNTEAFF | TGTGCCAGCAGCCCGCGGACAGGGGGCTATGTGAACACTGAAGCTTTCTTT
. | TRBJ2-3 | TRBV6-1 | 12 | . | CASSDSADTQYF | TGTGCCAGCAGTGACTCGGCAGATACGCAGTATTTT
. | TRBJ1-1 | TRBV7-9 | 13 | . | CASGEAGNTEAFF | TGTGCCAGCGGAGAGGCGGGGAACACTGAAGCTTTCTTT
. | TRBJ1-4 | TRBV30 | 14 | . | CGIGGVRTNEKLFF | TGTGGAATTGGAGGGGTTAGAACTAATGAAAAACTGTTTTTT
TRBD1 | TRBJ2-7 | TRBV5-1 | 14 | few | CASSPRQGAYEQYF | TGCGCCAGCAGCCCCCGACAGGGAGCCTACGAGCAGTACTTC
TRBD1 | TRBJ2-5 | TRBV27 | 15 | . | CASSPRDRGGETQYF | TGTGCCAGCAGTCCCCGGGACAGGGGAGGGGAGACCCAGTACTTC
TRBD1 | TRBJ1-2 | TRBV2 | 15 | . | CASSEGGTANYGYTF | TGTGCCAGCAGTGAAGGAGGGACAGCTAACTATGGCTACACCTTC
. | TRBJ1-1 | TRBV5-1 | 15 | . | CASSFRGEDHTEAFF | TGCGCCAGCAGCTTTAGGGGCGAAGACCACACTGAAGCTTTCTTT
TRBD2 | TRBJ2-5 | TRBV5-1 | 16 | . | CASSVGTSGSAETQYF | TGCGCCAGCAGCGTAGGGACTAGCGGGAGTGCAGAGACCCAGTACTTC
. | TRBJ2-1 | TRBV4-3 | 13 | . | CASSQDPTRDPFF | TGCGCCAGCAGCCAAGATCCCACCCGGGATCCGTTCTTC
. | TRBJ2-7 | TRBV7-9 | 10 | . | CTGRGFEQYF | TGCACAGGTCGGGGGTTCGAGCAGTACTTC
. | TRBJ2-5 | TRBV6-6 | 13 | . | CATAGTSQETQYF | TGTGCCACCGCCGGGACTTCCCAAGAGACCCAGTACTTC
TRBD1 | TRBJ1-2 | TRBV13 | 13 | . | CASSRTGNYGYTF | TGTGCCAGCAGCCGGACAGGAAACTATGGCTACACCTTC
. | TRBJ2-4 | TRBV28 | 16 | . | CASSFARGGRFNIQYF | TGTGCCAGCAGTTTCGCGAGGGGGGGGCGGTTCAACATTCAGTACTTC
. | TRBJ1-4 | TRBV27 | 16 | . | CASSLGGNPLREKLFF | TGTGCCAGCAGTTTAGGGGGGAACCCTTTAAGGGAAAAACTGTTTTTT
TRBD1 | TRBJ2-7 | TRBV11-2 | 14 | . | CASSLPRGNYEQYF | TGTGCCAGCAGCTTACCCAGGGGGAACTACGAGCAGTACTTC